This TCR beta chain was identified in a study of CD8 T cells in Susac syndrome. Study summary: Intravenous immunoglobulin alone or corticosteroids were being given to patients with Susac syndrome at blood draw, unless they were therapy-naive. Study observations and caveats: It was acknowledged in the study that the number of individuals who were included in its TCR sequencing and HLA analysis was relatively small.

Random-hexamer reverse transcription was applied to roughly 0.45 to 1 ug RNA. TCRdb reprocessed the immunoSEQ multiplex PCR reads via MiXCR and lists one record per CDR3 protein. The sample contains fewer than 200,000 distinct CDR3 sequences, approximately 94% of which appear only once. V dropped 3 bases and J dropped 5 bases, with 17 bases sitting between them. The CDR3 sequence is 16 residues long. The germline CDR1 and CDR2 sequences are SGHNT and YYREEE (reference sequence). In regard to this clonotype: The antigen is not known.

Sequenced material: CD4+ T cells from PBMCs. This chain connects TRBV5-4 to TRBJ2-2, with D possibly matching TRBD2 (7 bases). The TCR comes from a human donor with Susac syndrome. The DNA for the CDR3 is TGTGCCAGCAGCTCCGTACGCGGGGGCGAAACCGGGGAGCTGTTTTTT. Translating it yields CASSSVRGGETGELFF.